Following are 3 T cell receptor beta chains from one sample sequenced in a study of blood T cells in healthy people across ages. For the second PCR, which ran for 7 to 11 cycles, a sample-barcoded 5' primer and a J-beta primer mix were used. TCRdb itself ran the 5' RACE reads through MiXCR, one entry per CDR3 protein. Of some 860,000 distinct CDR3 sequences in the sample, roughly 56% were seen once. Sequencing was performed on blood. The receptors shown here come from a middle-aged man in good health.

This chain links TRBV4-1 with TRBJ1-4; D is undetermined. The CDR3 loop spans 18 amino acids. Per germline, CDR1 MGHRA and CDR2 YSYEKL. Trimming took 0 bases from V and 0 from J, leaving 14 bases between them. Here the CDR3 DNA reads TGCGCCAGCAGCCAAGAAAAGACGCGGGGTGCAACTAATGAAAAACTGTTTTTT. This codes for CASSQEKTRGATNEKLFF.

The chain uses TRBV28 and TRBJ2-1, with D perhaps TRBD2 (5 bases). CDR3 length equals 11 residues. Trimming removed 7 bases at V and 6 bases at J, with 7 bases between. Germline CDR1 MDHEN, CDR2 SYDVKM. The CDR3 nucleotides read TGTGCCAGCACTAGCATCAATGAGCAGTTCTTC. This translates into CASTSINEQFF.

The rearrangement links TRBV5-1 to TRBJ2-5, with TRBD2 matching over 14 bases. Germline V lookup: CDR1 SGHRS, CDR2 YFSETQ. The CDR3 runs 17 residues. J lost 3 bases, V lost 0 bases, and 4 bases had no gene match. In DNA form, the CDR3 reads TGCGCCAGCAGCTTGGGACTAGCGGGAGGGGGAGAAGAGACCCAGTACTTC. Translated, it gives CASSLGLAGGGEETQYF.